This section outlines one T cell receptor (beta chain) sequence together with its context. Only one count was recorded for this clone. Its antigen target is currently unknown. No per-base quality is available; no much larger clone lies one base away. From cysteine to phenylalanine, the CDR3 is 11 amino acids long. Only the CDR3 part of the read is kept: 33 bases, read in frame from the first base. The germline V and J ends show losses of 5 bases and 10 bases respectively, and no gene match explains 6 bases of the junction. As encoded in the germline V gene (reference sequence), CDR1 is DFQATT while CDR2 is SNEGSKA. Each collaborating institution followed its own protocols to collect whole blood in K2EDTA tubes. For TCRbeta analysis, collaborator samples were shipped as frozen whole blood, as isolated PBMCs, or as DNA extracted from either sample type. This entry belongs to a study of blood T cell repertoires in COVID-19 (dated by TCRdb to 2018 to 2020). Study-level background: The collaborator samples originated in the United States, Italy and Spain and spanned the acute and convalescent phases of COVID-19. The prospective study material was composed of cDNA or gDNA derived from T cells, B-cell-depleted T cells, or PBMCs. Deeply sampled blood TCRbeta repertoires from subjects exposed to, actively infected with, or recovered from COVID-19 were included in the dataset. A freely available public database, intended as a resource for researchers studying the immune response to SARS-CoV-2, is where the repertoires were released. Samples were obtained from the ongoing ImmuneRACE study (first 160 participants) and from 1,254 subjects provided by 6 global collaborators. The sample metadata nearly always contained a de-identified subject ID, COVID-19 status, age in years and sex. HLA class I and class II types, where available, came from metadata supplied by the sample provider rather than from assay-based typing.

What the work shows at the level of the full study, not this receptor alone: Clinical and demographic metadata were provided uncurated, with the amount varying by source and participant.

TCRbeta CDR3 regions were amplified from genomic DNA using the immunoSEQ Assay, a bias-controlled multiplex PCR. On the study's bioinformatics: Within the assay, amplification of reference gene primers was used to estimate how many nucleated cells each sample contained. Sequence reads were collapsed and filtered to measure the absolute abundance of every unique TCRbeta CDR3 rearrangement. For each sample, productive Simpson clonality was calculated by taking the square root of Simpson's diversity index across productive rearrangements. The immuneACCESS repertoire file appears here via TCRdb, limited to in-frame rearrangements. These files lack a portion of the clones; in checked studies, under half of the deficit traces to unresolved V genes, and the cause of the others is not known. That table supplies the V and J calls and clone size; D and trimming were determined from the DNA. This sample comprises about 440,000 clones, around 89% of them detected only once. Of the sample, roughly 4% is held by the ten largest clones.

Sequencing was performed on peripheral blood. This chain joins TRBV20-1 to TRBJ1-1; TRBD1 fits 8 bases in the junction. The receptor's source is a woman aged 30 to 39 with acute or convalescent COVID-19. Read as DNA, the sequence is TGCAGTGCTCCGGACAGGGATCGAGCTTTCTTT. This gives the protein CSAPDRDRAFF.